This T cell receptor beta chain originates from a study of STAT5B mutations in CD4+ large granular lymphocyte leukemia. This clone occurred once. The V and J ends lost 2 bases and 4 bases, in that order; junction bases with no gene match: 6. CDR1 is SGHDT and CDR2 is YYEEEE in the germline V gene. The CDR3 has 14 amino acids. Libraries were prepared by immunoSEQ multiplex PCR; TCRdb keeps only in-frame clonotypes and omits some of them. The profile covers approximately 32,000 clones, with about 87% appearing a single time and more than 0.95% taken by the ten largest. The sequencing sample was made of CD4+ T cells from blood buffy coats. The gene calls are TRBV5-6 and TRBJ2-7, with TRBD1 identical over 7 bases. This sequence was found in a human donor in good health. The CDR3 sequence: CASSLRGPFYEQYF. CDR3 nucleotide sequence: TGTGCCAGCAGCTTAAGGGGGCCCTTTTACGAGCAGTACTTC.